The clone carrying this T cell receptor beta chain occurred many times. This entry is derived from a study of CD8 T cells in ankylosing spondylitis. CDR3 length: 14 amino acids. Trimming removed 2 bases at V and 1 base at J, with 8 bases between. Germline assignment: CDR1 MGHDK and CDR2 SYGVNS. TCRdb analysed the 5' RACE reads with MiXCR anew, one entry per CDR3 protein. The data show around 250,000 distinct CDR3 sequences, about 10% seen once. The sample consisted of blood, either unsorted or a sorted T cell fraction (not recorded which). The receptor was isolated from a male donor with ankylosing spondylitis or in good health (not recorded which). This chain links TRBV25-1 with TRBJ1-1; weak D call: TRBD1 (6 bases). The CDR3 DNA is TGTGCCAGCAGTGAACAGGGGCAGAACACTGAAGCTTTCTTT. Its translation: CASSEQGQNTEAFF.